Below, 21 T cell receptor beta chains from the same sample are listed, as sequenced in a study of T-cell reconstitution after alpha-beta-depleted transplantation in children. Preparation of the TCRbeta library was carried out with unique molecular identifiers. In TCRdb, the PCR reads were re-called with MiXCR into one record per CDR3 protein. The sample holds around 700,000 distinct CDR3 sequences, around 13% seen once. Material: PBMCs, obtained before TCRalphabeta/CD19-depleted stem cell transplant. The receptors stem from a girl aged 2 to 9 with congenital amegakaryocytic thrombocytopenia, due to receive a stem cell transplant.

In its sample, this clonotype was seen many times. The chain carries TRBV12-3 or TRBV12-4 and TRBJ2-1; possible D gene TRBD2, 6 bases. V was clipped by 6 bases and J by 8 bases, with 20 bases between them. The CDR3 totals 15 residues. CDR3 loop: CASRGEETYPYEQFF. In DNA, the CDR3 is TGTGCCAGCAGGGGGGAGGAGACTTACCCCTATGAGCAGTTCTTC.

This clonotype was seen a few times. The chain combines TRBV3-1 with TRBJ2-3, with 10 bases that match TRBD2. Trimming at V came to 4 bases and at J to 4 bases, leaving 5 bases not matched to a gene. CDR3 length equals 15 residues. CDR1 and CDR2 from the germline V gene are LGHDT and YNNKEL (reference sequence). DNA for the CDR3: TGTGCCAGCAGCCCCCAGCGGGAGGGGCCAGATACGCAGTATTTT. Protein: CASSPQREGPDTQYF.

Ten or more counts support this clonotype. The chain employs TRBV5-1 and TRBJ2-3; possibly TRBD2 for D (6 bases). CDR3 length: 16 amino acids. Germline V gene sequence: CDR1 SGHRS, CDR2 YFSETQ. The V end lost 3 bases, the J end lost 5 bases, and 19 bases lay between the germline ends. The CDR3 loop is CASSSTGVNLKDTQYF. The DNA of the CDR3 is TGCGCCAGCAGCTCTACGGGAGTAAATTTGAAAGATACGCAGTATTTT.

The rearrangement uses TRBV7-9 and TRBJ2-7, with unresolved D. The CDR3 runs to 12 residues. The germline gives CDR1 SEHNR, CDR2 FQNEAQ (reference sequence). Trimming took off 5 bases at V and 6 bases at J, with 11 bases between the two ends. For the CDR3, the DNA is TGTGCCAGCAGCCCTGATTGGGGCGAGCAGTACTTC. Its translation: CASSPDWGEQYF.

V and J are TRBV6-6 and TRBJ2-7; the D is unclear. The germline V gene has CDR1 MNHNY and CDR2 SVGAGI (reference sequence). The V end was cut by 10 bases, the J end by 4 bases, with 14 bases between. The CDR3 contains 12 residues. The CDR3 sequence is CANSPRKYEQYF. The DNA of the CDR3 is TGTGCCAACAGCCCCAGGAAATACGAGCAGTACTTC.

The rearrangement uses TRBV28 and TRBJ1-5; possible D gene TRBD1, 5 bases. From germline, CDR1 is MDHEN and CDR2 SYDVKM. The CDR3 extends over 15 amino acids. V lost 7 bases to trimming and J lost 2 bases, with 15 bases between them. The CDR3 sequence: CASTIWRGGNQPQHF. CDR3 DNA: TGTGCCAGCACGATCTGGCGGGGGGGCAATCAGCCCCAGCATTTT.

This clonotype has a handful of counts. The chain employs TRBV12-3 or TRBV12-4 and TRBJ2-1; 9 bases line up with TRBD2. The CDR3 covers 16 residues. Trimming cost V 8 bases and J 6 bases; bases outside gene matches: 14. CDR3 nucleotides: TGTGCCAGCGGCCCCACCCTAGCGGGGAGTAGCAATGAGCAGTTCTTC. Translating gives CASGPTLAGSSNEQFF.

V usage is TRBV7-2 and J usage is TRBJ2-3; 11 nucleotides agree with TRBD2. The CDR3 has 15 residues. Germline CDR1 is SGHTA and CDR2 is FQGNSA. V shed 7 bases, J shed 1 base, and the junction held 4 bases outside the gene matches. CDR3 sequence (DNA): TGTGCCAGCACCCTGACTAGCGGGGGCACAGATACGCAGTATTTT. It specifies CASTLTSGGTDTQYF.

In the case of this clonotype: It may be a read error: a sequence one base away is much more abundant. The chain carries TRBV5-1 and TRBJ1-1; TRBD1 matches at 7 bases. V lost 3 bases to trimming and J lost 2 bases; unmatched junction nucleotides: 4. The CDR3 runs to 14 residues. Germline V gene sequence: CDR1 SGHRS, CDR2 YFSETQ. The DNA of the CDR3 is TGCGCCAGCAGCTGGAGGGACAGAAACACTGAAGCTTTCTTT. It codes for CASSWRDRNTEAFF.

The rearrangement links TRBV12-3 or TRBV12-4 to TRBJ2-5; 13 bases align to TRBD2. The CDR3 is 16 amino acids. V shed 6 bases, J shed 2 bases, and the junction held 6 bases outside the gene matches. The CDR3 nucleotides read TGTGCCAGCAGACCGGGGACTAGCGGGATACAAGAGACCCAGTACTTC. This encodes CASRPGTSGIQETQYF.

The chain carries TRBV5-1 and TRBJ2-1; 8 nucleotides agree with TRBD2. Germline-derived CDR1 and CDR2 are SGHRS and YFSETQ. The CDR3 is made up of 14 amino acids. With 5 bases clipped from V and 6 bases from J, the junction kept 7 bases outside the gene matches. CDR3 sequence reads: CASRVFSGSNEQFF. Here the CDR3 DNA reads TGCGCCAGCAGGGTTTTCAGCGGGAGCAATGAGCAGTTCTTC.

This clonotype occurred a few times. The chain joins TRBV12-3 or TRBV12-4 to TRBJ2-4; unclear D gene. The CDR3 totals 14 residues. Trimming stripped 5 bases from V and 4 bases from J, with 12 bases between. The CDR3 spells CASSPQYGKNIQYF. CDR3 coding DNA: TGTGCCAGCAGTCCCCAGTACGGGAAAAACATTCAGTACTTC.

This clonotype was counted many times. V and J are TRBV20-1 and TRBJ2-5; the D is unclear. The CDR3 spans 15 residues. Trimming pared 5 bases from V and 3 bases from J, leaving 19 bases between. Germline CDR1 and CDR2: DFQATT and SNEGSKA (reference sequence). CDR3 in amino acids: CSAPPPQTGKETQYF. The CDR3 region has the DNA TGCAGTGCTCCCCCTCCCCAGACTGGGAAAGAGACCCAGTACTTC.

There are many counts of this clonotype. The chain employs TRBV29-1 and TRBJ2-1; possibly TRBD2 for D (6 bases). With 4 bases removed from V and 4 bases from J, the gap between germline ends came to 14 bases. Germline CDR1 is SQVTM and CDR2 is ANQGSEA. There are 14 residues in the CDR3. CDR3 in DNA: TGCAGCGTTGTAGGTCTAGCGCTTTACAATGAGCAGTTCTTC. Amino acid sequence: CSVVGLALYNEQFF.

V is TRBV20-1 and J is TRBJ2-1; TRBD2 aligns across 9 bases. With V trimmed by 6 bases and J by 4 bases, 7 bases remained unmatched. Germline lookup yields CDR1 DFQATT and CDR2 SNEGSKA (reference sequence). The CDR3 runs 14 residues. The DNA of the CDR3 is TGCAGTGCCCAATTAGCGGGAGCTTACAATGAGCAGTTCTTC. Translating gives CSAQLAGAYNEQFF.

The chain joins TRBV7-9 to TRBJ1-5; the D is unclear. There are 14 residues in the CDR3. Per the germline V gene, CDR1 is SEHNR and CDR2 is FQNEAQ (reference sequence). The V and J ends lost 5 bases and 4 bases respectively, with 12 bases between them. This chain's CDR3 is CASSQDLFNQPQHF. CDR3 nucleotide sequence: TGTGCCAGCAGCCAGGACTTGTTTAATCAGCCCCAGCATTTT.

This clonotype appeared a few times. The chain has TRBV12-3 or TRBV12-4 and TRBJ2-1; 9 nucleotides agree with TRBD1. The CDR3 contains 13 residues. With V trimmed by 6 bases and J by 6 bases, 3 bases remained unmatched. CDR3: CASSKTGGNEQFF. The CDR3, as DNA: TGTGCCAGCAGCAAGACAGGGGGCAATGAGCAGTTCTTC.

A few counts support this clonotype. V and J are TRBV27 and TRBJ2-7; 8 bases are shared with TRBD2. V gave up 2 bases and J gave up 6 bases; unmatched junction bases: 3. CDR3 length: 13 residues. CDR1 is MNHEY, CDR2 SMNVEV, per germline (reference sequence). CDR3 nucleotides: TGTGCCAGCAGTTTACGGGAGGGGGTCGAGCAGTACTTC. It specifies CASSLREGVEQYF.

Many counts were recorded for this clonotype. The J gene is TRBJ2-1, the V gene TRBV5-1, with 9 bases fitting TRBD2. The CDR3 consists of 14 residues. Germline CDR1 SGHRS, CDR2 YFSETQ. Losses at the gene ends were 4 bases for V and 6 bases for J; bases not matched to a gene: 5. Written as DNA, the CDR3 is TGCGCCAGCAGCCAAATACTAGCGGGCAATGAGCAGTTCTTC. Amino acid sequence: CASSQILAGNEQFF.

This chain links TRBV3-1 with TRBJ2-2; possible D gene TRBD1, 6 bases. Germline CDR1 and CDR2: LGHDT and YNNKEL (reference sequence). V was pared by 4 bases and J by 11 bases, with 14 bases between. The CDR3 contains 13 residues. CDR3 loop: CASSLPPGTELFF. In DNA form, the CDR3 reads TGTGCCAGCAGCCTCCCACCCGGGACAGAGCTGTTTTTT.

This clonotype turned up a few times. The gene calls are TRBV3-1 and TRBJ2-4, with D perhaps TRBD1 (6 bases). The CDR3 spans 18 residues. Germline V lookup: CDR1 LGHDT, CDR2 YNNKEL (reference sequence). V was cut by 4 bases and J by 0 bases, with 19 bases left in between. In nucleotides, the CDR3 is TGTGCCAGCAGCCCCAGACCGGGACAACCCATAGCCAAAAACATTCAGTACTTC. Residues: CASSPRPGQPIAKNIQYF.